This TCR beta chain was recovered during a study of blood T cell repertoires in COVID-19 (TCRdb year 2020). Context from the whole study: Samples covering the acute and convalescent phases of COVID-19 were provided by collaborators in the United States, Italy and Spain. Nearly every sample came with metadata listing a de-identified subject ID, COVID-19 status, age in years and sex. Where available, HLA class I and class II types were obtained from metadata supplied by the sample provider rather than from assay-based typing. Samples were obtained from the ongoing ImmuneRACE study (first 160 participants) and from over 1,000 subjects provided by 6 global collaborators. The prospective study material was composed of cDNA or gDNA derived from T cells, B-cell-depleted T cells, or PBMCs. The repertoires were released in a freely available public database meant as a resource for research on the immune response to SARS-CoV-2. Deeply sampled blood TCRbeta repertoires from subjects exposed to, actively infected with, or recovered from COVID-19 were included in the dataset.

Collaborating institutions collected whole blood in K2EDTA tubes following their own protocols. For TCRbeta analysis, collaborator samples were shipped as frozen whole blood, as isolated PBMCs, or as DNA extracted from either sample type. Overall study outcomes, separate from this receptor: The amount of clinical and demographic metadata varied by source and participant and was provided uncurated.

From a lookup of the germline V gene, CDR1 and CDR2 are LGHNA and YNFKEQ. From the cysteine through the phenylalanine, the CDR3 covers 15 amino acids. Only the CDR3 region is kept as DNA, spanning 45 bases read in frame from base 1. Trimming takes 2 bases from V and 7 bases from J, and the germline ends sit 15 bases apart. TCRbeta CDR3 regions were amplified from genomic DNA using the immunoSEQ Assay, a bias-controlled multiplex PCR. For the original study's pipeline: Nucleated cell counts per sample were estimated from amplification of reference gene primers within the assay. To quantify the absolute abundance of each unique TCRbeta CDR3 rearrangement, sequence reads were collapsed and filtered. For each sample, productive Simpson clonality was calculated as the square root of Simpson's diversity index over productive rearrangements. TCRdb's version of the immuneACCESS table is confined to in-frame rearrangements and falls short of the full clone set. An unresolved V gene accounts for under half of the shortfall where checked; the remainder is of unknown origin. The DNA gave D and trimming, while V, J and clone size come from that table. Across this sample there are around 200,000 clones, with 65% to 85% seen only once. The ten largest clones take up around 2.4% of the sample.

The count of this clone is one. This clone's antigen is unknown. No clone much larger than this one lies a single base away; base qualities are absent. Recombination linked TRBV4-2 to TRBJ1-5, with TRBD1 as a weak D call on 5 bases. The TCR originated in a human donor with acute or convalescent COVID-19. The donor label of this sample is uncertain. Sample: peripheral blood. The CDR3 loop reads CASSQKNGGTQPQHF. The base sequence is TGTGCCAGCAGCCAAAAAAACGGGGGAACACAGCCCCAGCATTTT.